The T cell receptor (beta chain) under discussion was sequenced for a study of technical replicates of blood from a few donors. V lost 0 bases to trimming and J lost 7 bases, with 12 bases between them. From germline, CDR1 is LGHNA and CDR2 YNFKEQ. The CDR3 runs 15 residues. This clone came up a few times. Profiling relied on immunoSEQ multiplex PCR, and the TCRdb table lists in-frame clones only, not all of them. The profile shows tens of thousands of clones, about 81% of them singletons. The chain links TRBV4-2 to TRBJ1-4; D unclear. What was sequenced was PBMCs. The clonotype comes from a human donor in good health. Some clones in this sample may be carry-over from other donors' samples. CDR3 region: CASSQESQKPEKLFF. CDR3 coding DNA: TGTGCCAGCAGCCAAGAGTCACAGAAACCTGAAAAACTGTTTTTT.